The TCR beta chain described here comes from a study of blood T cell repertoires in COVID-19. Per the study methods: Amplification from reference gene primers served as the basis for estimated nucleated cell counts. Data came from immunoSEQ multiplex PCR; TCRdb stores just in-frame clones and leaves some out. Clone size and the V and J calls come from that table; the DNA yielded D and trimming. The sample lists about 170,000 clones, 80% to 90% occurring once. V lost 1 base and J 4 bases, leaving 8 bases between the germline ends. The CDR3 extends over 13 amino acids. The germline V gene has CDR1 SQVTM and CDR2 ANQGSEA.

V gene TRBV29-1 combines with J gene TRBJ1-3; weak D call: TRBD1 (5 bases). Sequenced input: peripheral blood. This clonotype was sampled from a woman of 80 years or more with acute or convalescent COVID-19. The CDR3 nucleotides read TGCAGCGTTGAAGTGACAGTGGGAAACACCATATATTTT. Its translation is CSVEVTVGNTIYF.